This is a list of T cell receptor beta chains from one sample in a study of CD8 T cells in Susac syndrome. TCRdb redid the calling of the immunoSEQ multiplex PCR reads with MiXCR, one entry per CDR3 protein. The data hold roughly 200,000 distinct CDR3 sequences, with around 90% observed a single time. Sequencing was done on a sample of CD4+ T cells from PBMCs. Every receptor here comes from a human donor with Susac syndrome. The CDR3 runs from the conserved cysteine through the conserved F or W. Fields, in order: J gene, D gene, clone size, V gene, CDR3 DNA, CDR3 protein. The D gene is left open where the match is weak. For some rows the clone size is stated as once, few or many, or as a class when expanded; others skip it.

TRBJ2-6 NA NA TRBV4-1 TGCGCCAGCAGACGCCTAGGGGCCGGCTCTGGGGCCAACGTCCTGACTTTC CASRRLGAGSGANVLTF
TRBJ1-2 TRBD1 NA TRBV5-6 TGTGCCAGCAGCTGGGGACAGGGCAACTATGGCTACACCTTC CASSWGQGNYGYTF
TRBJ2-5 TRBD2 NA TRBV20-1 TGCAGTGCTAGAGATCGGCGGGGGGGAAGGCAAGAGACCCAGTACTTC CSARDRRGGRQETQYF
TRBJ1-1 TRBD1 once TRBV9 TGTGCCAGCAGCGGTCAGGGGGAGGGAGCTTTCTTT CASSGQGEGAFF
TRBJ2-3 NA NA TRBV7-3 TGTGCCAGCAGCACTGGCCGGGATACGCAGTATTTT CASSTGRDTQYF
TRBJ1-4 NA once TRBV7-2 TGTGCCAGCAGCTTCGGACAGCCAACTAATGAAAAACTGTTTTTT CASSFGQPTNEKLFF
TRBJ1-1 NA NA TRBV4-1 TGCGCCAGCAGCCAAGATCAGCCGGGGTGGGTCACTGAAGCTTTCTTT CASSQDQPGWVTEAFF
TRBJ2-3 NA NA TRBV9 TGTGCCAGCAGCGTAGGGAAGGGGGACACAGATACGCAGTATTTT CASSVGKGDTDTQYF
TRBJ1-1 TRBD1 NA TRBV29-1 TGCAGCGGGGGAGGGGGCGCCGGGGCTTTCTTT CSGGGGAGAFF
TRBJ2-3 NA NA TRBV2 TGTGCCAGCAGTTTTGGCGGGTGGGCAGATACGCAGTATTTT CASSFGGWADTQYF
TRBJ2-1 NA NA TRBV30 TGTGCCTGGAGCAGGAGTAGAATCAATGAGCAGTTCTTC CAWSRSRINEQFF
TRBJ1-2 TRBD1 NA TRBV9 TGTGCCAGCAGCGTCGGGACAGCGACGCCGTATGGCTACACCTTC CASSVGTATPYGYTF
TRBJ1-2 NA NA TRBV7-9 TGTGCCAGCAGCTTAGACGGCGCTTATGGCTACACCTTC CASSLDGAYGYTF